This T cell receptor (beta chain) was captured in a study of cytomegalovirus exposure and HLA in healthy donors. Study-level findings and limits: The authors reported that TCR beta sequences could predict HLA-A and HLA-B alleles. These predictions were accurate for most subjects in the first cohort. Cytomegalovirus association was assigned to some 160 TCR beta chains. Reportedly, cytomegalovirus status was diagnosed with high sensitivity and specificity.

About this clone: Its specificity is unknown.

PCR was performed using 60 Vbeta and 13 Jbeta primers. Some clones are missing from TCRdb's copy, which holds only in-frame ones; the method was immunoSEQ multiplex PCR. This sample has over 100,000 clones; around four fifths occur once, and the top ten carry around 2.1%. Trimming took 1 base from V and 4 from J; bases not matched to a gene: 5. Germline V lookup: CDR1 SGHRS, CDR2 YFSETQ. The CDR3 extends over 16 amino acids. This TCR came from a woman in her thirties or forties in good health and CMV-seropositive. The rearrangement uses TRBV5-1 and TRBJ2-6; 7 nucleotides match TRBD1. The sample comprised PBMCs. The CDR3: CASSLRQGAGANVLTF. Here the CDR3 DNA reads TGCGCCAGCAGCTTGAGACAGGGTGCCGGGGCCAACGTCCTGACTTTC.